Described below is a single T cell receptor (beta chain) sequence and its context. There are a few counts of this clonotype. Which antigen it targets is not known. Per-base quality was not reported, and no clone a single base away is much larger than it. All donors were healthy Caucasians. The twin cohort consisted of three pairs of female monozygotic twins, all aged roughly 18 to 30 years. CD4+ and CD8+ T cell populations were isolated with positive isolation kits from Invitrogen. Library preparation employed 5' RACE. Data came from an Illumina HiSeq 2000. Template switching added a universal primer binding site, and the final cDNA carried a unique molecular identifier that allowed TCR cDNA molecules to be counted accurately. First-strand cDNA for TCR alpha and beta chains was synthesized from specific primers in the conserved constant-segment region. To control for contamination, every cDNA library was double barcoded, receiving both a SMART-Mk sample barcode and Illumina barcodes. TruSeq adapter sequences along with Illumina sample barcodes were introduced in two successive PCR steps. Sequencing of the TCR alpha and beta cDNA libraries was done on the Illumina HiSeq platform using custom primers. The paper's data handling went like this. MiGEC processed the raw reads to extract unique molecular identifiers, while MiXCR was used to determine the CDR3 positions. Recombination models were inferred per individual with the repgenHMM and IGoR tools using an EM algorithm. Shared clonotypes were analyzed with the tcR package in R, and sharing was normalized by the product of cloneset sizes. Out-of-frame nonproductive sequences were analyzed to study raw recombination free of thymic and clonal selection effects. In-frame beta chains were kept once TCRdb had trimmed the public reads at Q25 with fastp and called clones with MiXCR. Each entry merges the rows of one CDR3 protein and shows their most common DNA and genes. The V and J calls and clone size come from TCRdb's table, not from the authors' own analysis. The sample yields 470,000 or so distinct CDR3 sequences; approximately 25% were counted once. The ten largest make up 2.9% of the sample.

Including the terminal cysteine and phenylalanine, the CDR3 comprises 15 residues. Only the CDR3 DNA stays, 45 bases, in frame from base 1. The germline V gene (reference sequence) provides CDR1 DFQATT and CDR2 SNEGSKA. A distance of 13 bases separates the germline ends of V and J, which lose 3 bases and 2 bases respectively. The data were taken from a study of identical twins (dated by TCRdb to the mid-2010s). About the study as a whole: TCR alpha and beta repertoires from monozygotic twins, unrelated adults of various ages and cord blood were deep-sequenced to test whether fetal clonotypes persist. To rule out contamination, the twin experiments were replicated at different times with different library preparation protocols. What the authors observed across the whole study: Recombination models systematically underestimated out-of-frame TCR alpha sharing in monozygotic twins but agreed with sharing between unrelated individuals. Zero-insertion analyses could be partly confounded by invariant T cells such as MAIT and iNKT, though diverse VJ usage argued against such confounding for most clonotypes. Fewer insertions were carried by abundant cord blood beta clonotypes; a weaker similar trend was observed in young adult naive repertoires, while no such trend was observed in memory repertoires. Compared with coincidental sharing between unrelated individuals, out-of-frame TCR alpha sequences shared between twins had an excess of sequences with low generation probability. Because the same donors could not be followed over many years, the conclusions relied on cross-sectional statistical analysis. A weaker excess of twin sharing was found in beta out-of-frame sequences because the signal-to-noise ratio was lowered by fewer shared sequences.

The data were also submitted as part of a second study, on T cells expressing NK-cell markers. Drawing on the second study: Eight donors provided sorted CD3+CD56+NKG2C+, CD3+CD56+NKG2C- and CD3+CD56-NKG2C+ T-cell subsets, whose TCR beta-chain repertoires were profiled. Most of the eight sequenced donors were HCMV-seropositive and one was HCMV-seronegative. In several experiments an anti-gammadeltaTCR antibody was added to restrict sorting to alphabetaTCR-expressing T cells. In six donors, the dominant CD3+CD56+NKG2C+ clonotypes ranked among the top 10 CD8+ clonotypes, making up roughly 1.0-7.0% of CD8+ T cells. Those dominant clonotypes were again the most abundant among CD3+CD56-NKG2C+ cells in a few donors, at about 28.3-60.1%. Whether the expanded NKG2C-expressing T cell clones were specific for HCMV antigens remained unclear. Randomly selected healthy volunteers, three men and five women, were used as the eight sequenced donors. HCMV serostatus was determined by detecting HCMV-specific IgG in serum with a commercial ELISA kit. Reads were demultiplexed and grouped by UMI with MIGEC, and clonotypes were assembled and quantified with MiTCR. To exclude erroneous sequences, only TCR cDNA sequences supported by at least two reads were retained. The tcR package was used for downstream repertoire analysis, with clonotypes matched between fractions based on CDR3 nucleotide sequence plus V segment. VDJmatch was used to annotate antigen specificity against VDJdb, with one amino acid substitution allowed in CDR3.

The specimen was CD4+ T cells sorted from blood. This TCR came from a woman between 18 and 30 years old in good health. The V gene is TRBV20-1 and the J gene is TRBJ2-2; the D gene cannot be resolved beyond TRBD1 or TRBD2, each matching 5 bases. CDR3 protein: CSARRGLLNTGELFF. The nucleotide sequence is given as TGCAGTGCTAGGAGGGGCTTGTTAAACACCGGGGAGCTGTTTTTT.